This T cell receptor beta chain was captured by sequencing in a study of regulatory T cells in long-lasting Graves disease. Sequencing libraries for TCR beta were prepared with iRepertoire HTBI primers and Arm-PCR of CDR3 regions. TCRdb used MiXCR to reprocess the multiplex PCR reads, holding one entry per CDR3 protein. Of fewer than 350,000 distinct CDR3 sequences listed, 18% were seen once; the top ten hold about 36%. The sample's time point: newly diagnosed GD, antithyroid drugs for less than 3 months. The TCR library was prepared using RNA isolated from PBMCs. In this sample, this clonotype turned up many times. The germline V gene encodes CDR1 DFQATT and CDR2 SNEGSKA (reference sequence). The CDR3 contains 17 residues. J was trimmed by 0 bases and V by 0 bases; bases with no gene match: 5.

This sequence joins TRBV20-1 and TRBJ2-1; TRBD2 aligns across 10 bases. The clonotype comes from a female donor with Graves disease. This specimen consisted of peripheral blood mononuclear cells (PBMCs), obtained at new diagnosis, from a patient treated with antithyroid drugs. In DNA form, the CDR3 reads TGCAGTGCTAGAGATGCCAGCGGGAGGGTCTCCTACAATGAGCAGTTCTTC. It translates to CSARDASGRVSYNEQFF.